This TCR beta chain was identified during a study of blood T cell repertoires in COVID-19. The overall study: The samples span acute and convalescent COVID-19 from the United States, Italy and Spain. PBMCs, B-cell-depleted T cells, or T cells provided the cDNA or gDNA that made up the material.

This CDR3 has 15 amino acids. The germline V gene encodes CDR1 SGHRS and CDR2 YFSETQ. J gave up 2 bases and V 4 bases, and 6 bases lay outside the gene matches. Source study methods: How many nucleated cells were present was estimated from reference gene primer amplification. Assay: immunoSEQ multiplex PCR; the TCRdb copy retains only in-frame clones and omits some. The DNA was the basis for D and trimming; V, J and clone size are from that table. The sample contains some 160,000 clones, more than 70% of which appear only once. The chain couples TRBV5-1 to TRBJ2-7, with TRBD1 matching 10 bases. This TCR derives from a man aged 55 to 70 with acute or convalescent COVID-19. Sequences were obtained from peripheral blood. Here the CDR3 reads CASSEGGTGAYEQYF. CDR3 nucleotide sequence: TGCGCCAGCAGCGAGGGGGGGACAGGGGCCTACGAGCAGTACTTC.